The clone carrying this TCR beta chain was seen ten or more times. The antigen is unknown. Molecular barcoding with unique molecular identifiers was used for the TCRbeta library. In TCRdb, the PCR reads were re-called with MiXCR into one record per CDR3 protein. The sample holds 600,000 to 800,000 distinct CDR3 sequences, 10% to 15% seen once. V lost 3 bases and J lost 7; bases outside the gene matches: 11. From germline, CDR1 is DFQATT and CDR2 SNEGSKA (reference sequence). The CDR3 is made up of 15 amino acids. The sample comes from a study of T-cell reconstitution after alpha-beta-depleted transplantation in children. Notes on the study in general: Several patients had high TCRbeta diversity at day 60; it came from surviving recipient T cells and thymic progenitors. Several hundred rapidly expanded clones from non-depleted graft cells reportedly supplied alpha-beta T cells about two months post-transplant. It was newly produced T cells that mostly accounted for T-cell counts and diversity one year after transplant.

The rearrangement links TRBV20-1 to TRBJ2-3, with 9 bases aligning to TRBD2. The receptor's source is a girl aged 2-10 years with congenital amegakaryocytic thrombocytopenia, due to receive a stem cell transplant. The source material was PBMCs, sampled before TCRalphabeta/CD19-depleted stem cell transplant. CDR3 sequence: CSASPSGNYMYTQYF. CDR3 sequence (DNA): TGCAGTGCTAGCCCTAGCGGGAATTACATGTATACGCAGTATTTT.